The 24 T cell receptor beta chains in this list originate from one sample, sequenced in a study of blood T cell repertoires in COVID-19. Some clones are missing from TCRdb's copy, which holds only in-frame ones; the method was immunoSEQ multiplex PCR. The table lists a few hundred thousand clones, around 90% of them singletons. Sequencing was carried out using peripheral blood. The receptors originated from a woman in her 70s with active or convalescent COVID-19.

V usage is TRBV5-1 and J usage is TRBJ2-1, with 8 bases fitting TRBD1. The CDR3 loop spans 12 amino acids. Losses at the gene ends were 0 bases for V and 10 bases for J; bases not matched to a gene: 0. Germline CDR1 and CDR2: SGHRS and YFSETQ. The CDR3 spells CASSLGQGEQFF. The CDR3 DNA is TGCGCCAGCAGCTTGGGACAGGGGGAGCAGTTCTTC. The whole variable domain, remainder taken from reference TRBV5-1 and TRBJ2-1, is KAGVTQTPRYLIKTRGQQVTLSCSPISGHRSVSWYQQTPGQGLQFLFEYFSETQRNKGNFPGRFSGRQFSNSRSEMNVSTLELGDSALYLCASSLGQGEQFFGPGTRLTVL.

In DNA, the CDR3 is TGTGCCAGCAGCTTGGGCGGGGGGGCCGAAGAGCAGTACTTC. Its translation is CASSLGGGAEEQYF. The chain combines TRBV7-2 with TRBJ2-7; 9 nucleotides line up with TRBD2. The CDR3 covers 14 residues. Unmatched junction bases numbered 7, after V lost 3 bases and J lost 7 bases. In germline, CDR1 is SGHTA, CDR2 FQGNSA.

V is TRBV19 and J is TRBJ1-2; TRBD1 matches 9 bases. CDR3 length: 15 amino acids. Germline V gives CDR1 LNHDA, CDR2 SQIVND (reference sequence). J lost 8 bases, V lost 7 bases, and 14 bases had no gene match. The CDR3 DNA follows: TGTGCCAGTACCTACGATCCGGGACAGGGTAGCGGCTACACCTTC. This sequence encodes CASTYDPGQGSGYTF.

The chain uses TRBV4-2 and TRBJ2-5; TRBD2 agrees at 10 bases. The CDR3 length is 15 residues. The germline gives CDR1 LGHNA, CDR2 YNFKEQ. V trimming: 4 bases; J trimming: 5 bases; junction bases outside the gene matches: 7. CDR3 in amino acids: CASSPSGGAGETQYF. The CDR3 coding sequence is TGTGCCAGCAGCCCCAGCGGGGGGGCCGGGGAGACCCAGTACTTC.

This clone came up once. The CDR3, as DNA: TGTGCCAGCAGCACGACAGGGGGACCCTACGAGCAGTACTTC. Protein: CASSTTGGPYEQYF. The chain has TRBV6-5 and TRBJ2-7; 9 bases line up with TRBD1. The J segment lost 2 bases and the V segment lost 6 bases, leaving 5 bases of the junction unmatched. CDR1 MNHEY and CDR2 SVGAGI come from the germline V gene. The CDR3 runs to 14 residues.

V gene TRBV12-5 combines with J gene TRBJ2-3, with D tentatively TRBD1 (5 bases). The CDR3 is 12 amino acids. The V end lost 5 bases, the J end lost 4 bases, and 7 bases lay between the germline ends. Germline values: CDR1 LGHNT, CDR2 FRNRAP. CDR3 loop: CASGTRADTQYF. The CDR3 DNA sequence: TGTGCTAGTGGTACCAGGGCAGATACGCAGTATTTT.

V usage is TRBV19 and J usage is TRBJ1-5, with no clear D. The V and J ends lost 1 base and 7 bases respectively, with 17 bases between them. CDR1 is LNHDA, CDR2 SQIVND, per germline (reference sequence). The CDR3 contains 16 residues. CDR3 loop: CASSIALGRARQPQHF. The CDR3 coding sequence is TGTGCCAGTAGTATAGCGCTCGGGCGGGCTCGGCAGCCCCAGCATTTT.

The rearrangement uses TRBV6-9 and TRBJ2-7; the D gene is possibly TRBD1 (5 bases). This CDR3 region has 15 residues. The germline CDR1 and CDR2 sequences are MNHGY and SVAAGI. V lost 5 bases and J 6 bases, leaving 20 bases between the germline ends. CDR3 nucleotide sequence: TGTGCCAGCAGTCCCTCTCCCTTTTCGACAGCCGAGCAGTACTTC. Translating gives CASSPSPFSTAEQYF.

The chain uses TRBV2 and TRBJ2-1; 9 bases match TRBD1. The trim removed 6 bases at V and 6 bases at J, leaving 9 bases unmatched. CDR1 SNHLY and CDR2 FYNNEI come from the germline V gene. This CDR3 has 15 amino acids. CDR3 residues: CASRVLTGGSNEQFF. In nucleotides, the CDR3 is TGTGCCAGCAGGGTTTTGACAGGGGGAAGCAATGAGCAGTTCTTC.

The chain recombines TRBV7-8 with TRBJ2-7, with 12 bases lining up with TRBD2. The V gene's germline CDR1 is SGHVS and CDR2 FQNEAQ. Unmatched junction bases numbered 5, after V lost 8 bases and J lost 3 bases. The CDR3 runs 14 residues. CDR3 region: CASRPSGGVYEQYF. CDR3 sequence (DNA): TGTGCCAGCCGTCCTAGCGGGGGGGTCTACGAGCAGTACTTC.

The rearrangement links TRBV18 to TRBJ1-5; D unclear. Germline CDR1 reads KGHSH; CDR2 reads LQKENI. Trimming shortened V by 6 bases and J by 2 bases, and 11 bases separated the two germline ends. The CDR3 is 14 residues long. The CDR3 coding sequence is TGTGCCAGCTCCCTTGCGGGAGGCAATCAGCCCCAGCATTTT. It encodes CASSLAGGNQPQHF.

The chain has TRBV29-1 and TRBJ2-7; 8 bases align to TRBD1. The CDR3 has 15 amino acids. Germline V gives CDR1 SQVTM, CDR2 ANQGSEA. J lost 4 bases, V lost 2 bases, and 10 bases had no gene match. CDR3 sequence: CSVELRTGKLYEQYF. CDR3 in DNA: TGCAGCGTTGAACTCAGGACAGGGAAATTATACGAGCAGTACTTC.

This rearrangement joins TRBV12-5 to TRBJ2-1; D is unclear. The CDR3 extends over 14 amino acids. Germline V lookup: CDR1 LGHNT, CDR2 FRNRAP. V lost 7 bases and J 0 bases, leaving 10 bases between the germline ends. This chain's CDR3 is CASDDPGSYNEQFF. The DNA of the CDR3 is TGTGCTAGTGATGACCCAGGCTCCTACAATGAGCAGTTCTTC.

This clone has only a few counts. The V call is TRBV19, the J call TRBJ2-2; D remains ambiguous. The CDR3 spans 14 residues. Trimming cost V 2 bases and J 0 bases, with 4 bases left between them. Germline V lookup: CDR1 LNHDA, CDR2 SQIVND (reference sequence). CDR3 in amino acids: CASSISANTGELFF. CDR3 coding DNA: TGTGCCAGTAGTATATCAGCGAACACCGGGGAGCTGTTTTTT. Full variable domain (missing parts from reference TRBV19 and TRBJ2-2): DGGITQSPKYLFRKEGQNVTLSCEQNLNHDAMYWYRQDPGQGLRLIYYSQIVNDFQKGDIAEGYSVSREKKESFPLTVTSAQKNPTAFYLCASSISANTGELFFGEGSRLTVL.

The chain has TRBV7-2 and TRBJ1-2; 11 bases agree with TRBD1. V dropped 5 bases and J dropped 5; count of bases not matched to a gene: 4. The CDR3 contains 14 residues. CDR1 and CDR2 (germline): SGHTA, FQGNSA. CDR3 bases: TGTGCCAGCAGCCCGGGGGACAGGGGGTATGGCTACACCTTC. This translates into CASSPGDRGYGYTF.

This chain uses TRBV6-2 or TRBV6-3 with TRBJ1-5; D might be TRBD1 (5 bases). The length of the CDR3 is 14 residues. Germline V CDR1 and CDR2: MNHEY, SVGEGT. V was cut by 2 bases and J by 6 bases, with 11 bases left in between. The CDR3 spells CASSYGGFGQPQHF. CDR3 DNA: TGTGCCAGCAGTTACGGGGGGTTCGGTCAGCCCCAGCATTTT.

This chain uses TRBV5-1 with TRBJ1-1; perhaps TRBD1 as D (6 bases). Trimming took 4 bases from V and 8 from J, leaving 21 bases between them. Germline V CDR1 and CDR2: SGHRS, YFSETQ. The CDR3 contains 15 residues. In DNA, the CDR3 is TGCGCCAGCAGCCCTATCCAGGACAGCCGAAACGAAGCTTTCTTT. Protein product: CASSPIQDSRNEAFF.

The chain couples TRBV7-2 to TRBJ2-1; D is ambiguous. Germline CDR1 is SGHTA and CDR2 is FQGNSA. This CDR3 has 12 amino acids. V was cut by 5 bases and J by 7 bases, with 9 bases left in between. DNA of the CDR3: TGTGCCAGCAGCCGGCTAGGAAATGAGCAGTTCTTC. Residues: CASSRLGNEQFF.

The DNA for the CDR3 is TGTGCCAGCAGTCGGGGATACTCACCCCTCCACTTT. Translation gives CASSRGYSPLHF. The chain is built from TRBV12-3 or TRBV12-4 and TRBJ1-6; no definite D call. The CDR3 totals 12 residues. V was trimmed by 5 bases and J by 10 bases, leaving 9 bases between them.

The chain joins TRBV13 to TRBJ2-7, with a tentative D call TRBD1 (5 bases). The V end was cut by 3 bases, the J end by 5 bases, with 17 bases between. Germline values: CDR1 PRHDT, CDR2 FYEKMQ (reference sequence). The length of the CDR3 is 15 residues. This CDR3 reads CASSFRRARSDEQYF. CDR3 DNA sequence: TGTGCCAGCAGCTTCCGCAGGGCACGATCGGACGAGCAGTACTTC.

The chain joins TRBV29-1 to TRBJ1-2; 7 bases agree with TRBD1. V shed 4 bases and J 4 bases; nucleotides not matched to a gene: 9. Germline CDR1 is SQVTM and CDR2 is ANQGSEA. CDR3 length: 14 residues. The CDR3 here is CSVGDRGTAYGYTF. The CDR3, as DNA: TGCAGCGTTGGGGACAGAGGGACCGCCTATGGCTACACCTTC.

The chain uses TRBV4-1 and TRBJ1-4, with unresolved D. Germline-derived CDR1 and CDR2 are MGHRA and YSYEKL. Trimming left V 1 base short and J 12 bases short, with 15 bases between. The length of the CDR3 is 14 residues. The CDR3 spells CASSQVNAGMELFF. The CDR3 nucleotides are TGCGCCAGCAGCCAAGTTAATGCCGGTATGGAACTGTTTTTT.

In this sample, this clone turned up a few times. The rearrangement links TRBV10-1 to TRBJ2-2; no clear D gene. Germline CDR1 is WNHNN and CDR2 is SYGVQD (reference sequence). The CDR3 spans 14 residues. The V end was cut by 0 bases, the J end by 5 bases, with 7 bases between. In DNA form, the CDR3 reads TGCGCCAGCAGTGAGTCTTTCAGGACCGGGGAGCTGTTTTTT. Translating it yields CASSESFRTGELFF.

This clone has just one count. The V and J genes are TRBV7-9 and TRBJ2-7; 9 bases agree with TRBD1. This CDR3 contains 16 residues. CDR1 is SEHNR and CDR2 is FQNEAQ in the germline V gene (reference sequence). With 5 bases clipped from V and 4 bases from J, the junction kept 12 bases outside the gene matches. The CDR3 nucleotides read TGTGCCAGCAGCCCAACTCCGGGACAGGGCCCTTACGAGCAGTACTTC. This codes for CASSPTPGQGPYEQYF.